This TCR beta chain emerged from a study of response to subunit inactivated influenza vaccine. General study results and limits: Every seasonal influenza vaccination brings in few new T cells, the authors suggested.

MiXCR, applied by TCRdb to the RT-PCR reads, yields one record per CDR3 protein. The sample has around 480,000 distinct CDR3 sequences, 16% seen once. As concerns this clonotype: Its antigen is undetermined.

The germline V and J ends were trimmed by 7 bases and 0 bases, with 11 bases remaining between them. The CDR3 is 14 residues long. The receptor was isolated from a man between 50 and 75 years old who received an inactivated influenza vaccine. The sample here was CD4+ T cells sorted from PBMCs, taken about 23 months after vaccination. The V call is TRBV12-3 or TRBV12-4, the J call TRBJ2-3, with D unresolved. The CDR3 DNA is TGTGCCAGCACCGACCTATCTAGCACAGATACGCAGTATTTT. Translated: CASTDLSSTDTQYF.